Below, 20 T cell receptor beta chains from the same sample are listed, as sequenced in a study of OX40 agonist ivuxolimab in advanced cancers. This table comes from immunoSEQ multiplex PCR, and its TCRdb copy is limited to in-frame clones, with some not included. Of over 95,000 clones in the sample, roughly 91% were seen once. The input for sequencing was CD4+ or CD8+ T cells sorted from blood, taken in a trial of the OX40 agonist ivuxolimab. These receptors all stem from an adult with an advanced solid tumor such as melanoma, head and neck, liver or kidney cancer.

This clone was seen once. J is TRBJ2-1 and V is TRBV6-5; D remains unclear. CDR1 MNHEY and CDR2 SVGAGI come from the germline V gene. Trimming shortened V by 5 bases and J by 7 bases, and 9 bases separated the two germline ends. The CDR3 sequence is 12 residues long. This CDR3 is CASSPAGNEQFF. The CDR3 DNA sequence: TGTGCCAGCAGTCCCGCTGGAAATGAGCAGTTCTTC.

The genes are TRBV5-1 and TRBJ1-2; D uncertain. CDR3 length: 13 amino acids. Germline CDR1 SGHRS, CDR2 YFSETQ. The germline V and J ends were trimmed by 0 bases and 4 bases, with 7 bases remaining between them. This CDR3 is CASSLERRYGYTF. In nucleotides, the CDR3 is TGCGCCAGCAGCTTGGAACGGCGCTATGGCTACACCTTC.

The V call is TRBV28, the J call TRBJ2-7; no clear D gene. Trimming took 5 bases from V and 0 from J, leaving 5 bases between them. This CDR3 spans 12 amino acids. The germline gives CDR1 MDHEN, CDR2 SYDVKM. The CDR3: CASSLPSYEQYF. The CDR3 DNA reads TGTGCCAGCAGTCTCCCCTCCTACGAGCAGTACTTC.

The sample holds a few counts of this clone. The chain couples TRBV19 to TRBJ2-7; 13 bases agree with TRBD2. The trim removed 4 bases at V and 2 bases at J, leaving 11 bases unmatched. CDR1 is LNHDA, CDR2 SQIVND, per germline (reference sequence). This CDR3 contains 18 residues. The CDR3 DNA follows: TGTGCCAGTAGTAAGTACTTTTCCGGGACTAGCGGGACCTACGAGCAGTACTTC. This gives the protein CASSKYFSGTSGTYEQYF.

This clone came up once. V and J are TRBV6-5 and TRBJ1-5, with D possibly matching TRBD1 (6 bases). The CDR3 is 13 residues long. Between the trimmed V and J ends, which lost 6 bases and 9 bases, there was a span of 15 bases. From germline, CDR1 is MNHEY and CDR2 SVGAGI. The CDR3 DNA reads TGTGCCAGCAGATCGGGGGCCGCTAGGCCCCAGCATTTT. Its protein product is CASRSGAARPQHF.

CDR3 in amino acids: CASSPQGVETQYF. In nucleotides, the CDR3 is TGTGCCAGCTCACCCCAAGGGGTGGAGACCCAGTACTTC. This chain links TRBV18 with TRBJ2-5; TRBD1 is a possible D gene (5 bases). The CDR3 loop spans 13 amino acids. Between the trimmed V and J ends, which lost 3 bases and 5 bases, there was a span of 10 bases. The V gene's germline CDR1 is KGHSH and CDR2 LQKENI.

CDR3 region: CASGENQHEQFF. The DNA for the CDR3 is TGTGCCAGCGGGGAGAACCAGCATGAGCAGTTCTTC. The genes are TRBV9 and TRBJ2-1; weak D call: TRBD2 (5 bases). This CDR3 region has 12 residues. Trimming stripped 7 bases from V and 8 bases from J, with 13 bases between. Germline V CDR1 and CDR2: SGDLS, YYNGEE.

The chain uses TRBV11-2 and TRBJ2-3; perhaps TRBD1 as D (6 bases). This CDR3 is 15 amino acids long. CDR1 is SGHAT and CDR2 is FQNNGV in the germline V gene. V dropped 5 bases and J dropped 2 bases, with 14 bases sitting between them. CDR3 nucleotide sequence: TGTGCCAGCAGCCACGACAGGTATACCACAGATACGCAGTATTTT. Its protein product is CASSHDRYTTDTQYF.

The chain is built from TRBV4-1 and TRBJ2-7; TRBD1 might be the D (6 bases). The V gene lost 6 bases and the J gene lost 2 bases, with 14 bases spanning the gap. Germline V gives CDR1 MGHRA, CDR2 YSYEKL. This CDR3 contains 14 residues. In DNA, the CDR3 is TGCGCCAGCAGTCAACTTACAGGGCCCTACGAGCAGTACTTC. Protein: CASSQLTGPYEQYF.

This clone was observed a single time. The chain joins TRBV4-3 to TRBJ2-1; 13 nucleotides line up with TRBD2. V lost 4 bases and J lost 0; bases outside the gene matches: 12. CDR3 length equals 20 residues. Germline V gene lookup returns CDR1 LGHNA and CDR2 YSLEER. CDR3: CASSRYAGTSGISSYNEQFF. Written as DNA, the CDR3 is TGCGCCAGCAGCCGATACGCCGGGACTAGCGGGATCAGCTCCTACAATGAGCAGTTCTTC.

This rearrangement joins TRBV11-2 to TRBJ1-5; 8 bases agree with TRBD1. V trimming: 5 bases; J trimming: 6 bases; junction bases outside the gene matches: 9. Germline V gives CDR1 SGHAT, CDR2 FQNNGV. CDR3 size: 15 residues. CDR3 protein: CASSPQGAGGQPQHF. CDR3 DNA sequence: TGTGCCAGCAGCCCCCAGGGGGCGGGAGGTCAGCCCCAGCATTTT.

V gene TRBV10-3 combines with J gene TRBJ2-4; 9 positions match TRBD1. The V gene's germline CDR1 is ENHRY and CDR2 SYGVKD. Unmatched junction bases numbered 5, after V lost 5 bases and J lost 6 bases. This CDR3 region has 14 residues. CDR3 amino acids: CAISPGQGINIQYF. CDR3 bases: TGTGCCATCAGTCCGGGACAGGGAATAAACATTCAGTACTTC.

The chain recombines TRBV7-2 with TRBJ2-3, with TRBD1 as a possible D gene (5 bases). V dropped 5 bases and J dropped 2 bases, with 11 bases sitting between them. CDR3 length: 14 amino acids. Germline CDR1 SGHTA, CDR2 FQGNSA. The CDR3 sequence: CASSTGHTTDTQYF. The CDR3 nucleotides are TGTGCCAGCAGCACCGGACACACCACAGATACGCAGTATTTT.

The chain links TRBV6-6 to TRBJ1-4; maybe TRBD1 (6 bases). Between the trimmed V and J ends, which lost 2 bases and 8 bases, there was a span of 15 bases. CDR1 is MNHNY, CDR2 SVGAGI, per germline (reference sequence). This CDR3 comprises 15 residues. In DNA, the CDR3 is TGTGCCAGCAGTTACGGTGACAGGCGGCAGGAAAAACTGTTTTTT. Translation: CASSYGDRRQEKLFF.

The rearrangement joins TRBV10-3 to TRBJ2-2; D not certain. Germline values: CDR1 ENHRY, CDR2 SYGVKD. The V end was cut by 5 bases, the J end by 6 bases, with 16 bases between. CDR3 length: 15 residues. CDR3 residues: CAISISKVLSGELFF. For the CDR3, the DNA is TGTGCCATCAGTATTAGCAAGGTGTTGTCCGGGGAGCTGTTTTTT.

Here the CDR3 reads CASSYDRLPERVQYF. Here the CDR3 DNA reads TGTGCCAGCAGTTACGACCGCCTTCCTGAGAGGGTTCAGTACTTC. This chain links TRBV6-5 with TRBJ2-4; D possibly corresponds to TRBD2 (5 bases). The V and J ends lost 2 bases and 11 bases respectively, with 19 bases between them. This CDR3 comprises 15 residues. Germline V gene data show CDR1 as MNHEY and CDR2 as SVGAGI.

This clone showed up just once. The chain joins TRBV18 to TRBJ1-2; no definite D call. V was cut by 9 bases and J by 4 bases, with 12 bases left in between. The CDR3 totals 12 residues. CDR1 is KGHSH and CDR2 is LQKENI in the germline V gene. The CDR3 nucleotides read TGTGCCAGTTCAGAGGGATCCTATGGCTACACCTTC. Amino acids: CASSEGSYGYTF.

The V gene is TRBV20-1, the J gene TRBJ1-2; 9 bases agree with TRBD1. The germline gives CDR1 DFQATT, CDR2 SNEGSKA (reference sequence). Unmatched junction bases numbered 5, after V lost 3 bases and J lost 12 bases. CDR3 length: 11 amino acids. As DNA, the CDR3 is TGCAGTGCTAGCCGGACAGGGGTACACACCTTC. Its translation: CSASRTGVHTF.

This clone showed up just a few times. The rearrangement uses TRBV7-3 and TRBJ1-1; D unclear. V lost 0 bases to trimming and J lost 5 bases, with 7 bases between them. The CDR3 runs to 13 residues. Germline CDR1 and CDR2: SGHTA and FQGTGA. CDR3 nucleotides: TGTGCCAGCAGCTTAACGTTGCAGACTGAAGCTTTCTTT. It encodes CASSLTLQTEAFF.

This chain joins TRBV28 and TRBJ2-3; D is perhaps TRBD2 (5 bases). CDR3 length equals 16 residues. Germline V lookup: CDR1 MDHEN, CDR2 SYDVKM. V lost 5 bases and J 0 bases, leaving 15 bases between the germline ends. CDR3 nucleotides: TGTGCCAGCAGTCCCTCGTTTGGAGGTAGCACAGATACGCAGTATTTT. This gives the protein CASSPSFGGSTDTQYF. Full variable domain (remainder filled in from reference TRBV28 and TRBJ2-3): DVKVTQSSRYLVKRTGEKVFLECVQDMDHENMFWYRQDPGLGLRLIYFSYDVKMKEKGDIPEGYSVSREKKERFSLILESASTNQTSMYLCASSPSFGGSTDTQYFGPGTRLTVL.